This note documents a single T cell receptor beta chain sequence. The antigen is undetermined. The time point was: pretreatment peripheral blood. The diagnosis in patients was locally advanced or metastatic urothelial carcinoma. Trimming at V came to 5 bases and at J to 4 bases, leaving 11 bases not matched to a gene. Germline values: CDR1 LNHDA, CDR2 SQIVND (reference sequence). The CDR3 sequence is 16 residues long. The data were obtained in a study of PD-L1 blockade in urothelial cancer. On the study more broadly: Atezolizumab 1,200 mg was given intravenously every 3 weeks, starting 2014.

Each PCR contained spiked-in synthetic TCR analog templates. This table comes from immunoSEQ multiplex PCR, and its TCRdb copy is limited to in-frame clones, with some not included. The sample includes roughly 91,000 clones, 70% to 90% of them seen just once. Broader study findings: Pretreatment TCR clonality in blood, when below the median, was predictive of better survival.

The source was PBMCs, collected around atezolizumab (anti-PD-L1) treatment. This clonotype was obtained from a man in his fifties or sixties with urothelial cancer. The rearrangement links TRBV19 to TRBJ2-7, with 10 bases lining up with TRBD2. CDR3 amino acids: CASSSPSSGRGYEQYF. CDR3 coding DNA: TGTGCCAGTAGTTCGCCTTCTAGCGGGAGAGGGTACGAGCAGTACTTC.